The 23 T cell receptor beta chains below come from one sample, sequenced in a study of shared clonotypes between healthy human individuals. The assay was immunoSEQ multiplex PCR, and TCRdb's table has in-frame clones only and misses some. The sample records about 1.1 million clones, around 77% being singletons. Sequencing used memory CD4+ T cells from PBMCs. Specified subset: CD45RA-negative fraction. The receptors stem from a man aged 18 to 35 in good health. Some clones in this sample may be carry-over from other donors' samples.

The chain links TRBV30 to TRBJ2-1; TRBD1 matches at 8 bases. The germline V gene has CDR1 GTSNPN and CDR2 SVGIG (reference sequence). CDR3 length equals 14 residues. V trimming: 3 bases; J trimming: 6 bases; junction bases outside the gene matches: 7. The CDR3 nucleotides read TGTGCCTGGAGGCCCAGGGGGCCTGGCAATGAGCAGTTCTTC. Protein product: CAWRPRGPGNEQFF.

The chain couples TRBV7-2 to TRBJ2-3; no firm D call. Germline V lookup: CDR1 SGHTA, CDR2 FQGNSA. V lost 1 base, J lost 7 bases, and 0 bases lay in between. The CDR3 extends over 10 amino acids. CDR3 loop: CASSLDTQYF. CDR3 in DNA: TGTGCCAGCAGCTTAGATACGCAGTATTTT.

The chain's CDR3 is CASSRSGSLNTGELFF. The CDR3 DNA follows: TGTGCCAGCTCACGTAGCGGGAGTTTGAACACCGGGGAGCTGTTTTTT. The chain is built from TRBV18 and TRBJ2-2, with 9 bases aligning to TRBD2. There are 16 residues in the CDR3. Germline trimming cut 4 bases from V and 1 base from J; bases unmatched to any gene: 4. Germline CDR1 reads KGHSH; CDR2 reads LQKENI.

This chain joins TRBV2 and TRBJ1-2; D unresolved. Germline V gene data show CDR1 as SNHLY and CDR2 as FYNNEI. CDR3 length: 14 residues. The ends were cut back, 4 bases at V and 8 bases at J, with 17 bases in the middle. CDR3 sequence: CASSGPTRDGGYTF. The DNA of the CDR3 is TGTGCCAGCAGTGGACCGACAAGGGATGGCGGCTACACCTTC.

V and J are TRBV4-1 and TRBJ2-1; D is possibly TRBD1 (6 bases). The germline gives CDR1 MGHRA, CDR2 YSYEKL. The CDR3 has 15 amino acids. Deletions cut 3 bases from V and 1 base from J, with 10 bases between. CDR3 nucleotides: TGCGCCAGCAGCCAGGTAGGGGGTTCCTACAATGAGCAGTTCTTC. This gives the protein CASSQVGGSYNEQFF.

The genes are TRBV6-1 and TRBJ1-1, with a tentative D call TRBD1 (6 bases). Looked up from germline, CDR1 is MNHNS and CDR2 is SASEGT. The CDR3 covers 17 residues. Trimming took 3 bases from V and 4 from J, leaving 21 bases between them. CDR3: CASSDAPRQVGGTEAFF. The CDR3 nucleotides are TGTGCCAGCAGTGACGCCCCCAGACAGGTTGGGGGCACTGAAGCTTTCTTT.

The chain has TRBV2 and TRBJ2-1; possibly TRBD2 for D (7 bases). The V gene's germline CDR1 is SNHLY and CDR2 FYNNEI. The CDR3 covers 14 residues. V lost 8 bases and J 7 bases, leaving 18 bases between the germline ends. DNA of the CDR3: TGTGCCAGCCTCTTCGCGGGAGACAGGAATGAGCAGTTCTTC. This encodes CASLFAGDRNEQFF.

This sequence joins TRBV5-1 and TRBJ2-2, with unresolved D. CDR3 length equals 17 residues. Per the germline V gene, CDR1 is SGHRS and CDR2 is YFSETQ. Trimming pared 1 base from V and 4 bases from J, leaving 17 bases between. CDR3 nucleotides: TGCGCCAGCAGCTTGTCCGCGGAGTCTCGGGTCACCGGGGAGCTGTTTTTT. Protein sequence: CASSLSAESRVTGELFF.

The chain combines TRBV5-1 with TRBJ2-5; tentatively, D is TRBD1 (5 bases). The V gene lost 1 base and the J gene lost 3 bases, with 10 bases spanning the gap. CDR1 and CDR2 from the germline V gene are SGHRS and YFSETQ. This CDR3 contains 14 residues. CDR3 loop: CASSLLQVKETQYF. DNA of the CDR3: TGCGCCAGCAGCTTGTTACAGGTGAAAGAGACCCAGTACTTC.

CDR3 loop: CAWSVGQGAGVGGYTF. The CDR3 DNA reads as TGTGCCTGGAGTGTGGGACAGGGGGCCGGGGTCGGAGGCTACACCTTC. The rearrangement links TRBV30 to TRBJ1-2; TRBD1 matches at 12 bases. The V gene's germline CDR1 is GTSNPN and CDR2 SVGIG (reference sequence). Trimming removed 0 bases from V and 8 bases from J; junction bases left unmatched: 10. The CDR3 is 16 residues long.

This rearrangement joins TRBV7-2 to TRBJ2-1; D may be TRBD1 (5 bases). CDR3 size: 16 residues. Germline V lookup: CDR1 SGHTA, CDR2 FQGNSA. Trimming removed 6 bases from V and 2 bases from J, with 17 bases in between. CDR3 DNA: TGTGCCAGCAGGACTGGGGTCAGGGTCACCTACAATGAGCAGTTCTTC. Amino acid sequence: CASRTGVRVTYNEQFF.

V and J are TRBV5-1 and TRBJ2-3, with 8 bases fitting TRBD1. Germline V gene data show CDR1 as SGHRS and CDR2 as YFSETQ. The CDR3 contains 17 residues. V lost 0 bases and J lost 4; bases outside the gene matches: 10. CDR3 loop: CASSLGTGQGTSDTQYF. DNA for the CDR3: TGCGCCAGCAGCTTGGGGACTGGACAGGGTACCTCAGATACGCAGTATTTT.

This clone came up once. The V gene is TRBV7-2, the J gene TRBJ2-3; tentatively, D is TRBD2 (6 bases). Trimming cost V 3 bases and J 8 bases, with 18 bases left between them. Per germline, CDR1 SGHTA and CDR2 FQGNSA. The CDR3 runs 15 residues. The CDR3 loop is CASSFGGSAIFTQYF. The CDR3 DNA reads as TGTGCCAGCAGCTTTGGAGGGAGCGCCATCTTTACGCAGTATTTT.

This sequence joins TRBV11-2 and TRBJ2-5, with 8 bases aligning to TRBD1. This CDR3 region has 15 residues. Germline trimming cut 1 base from V and 4 bases from J; bases unmatched to any gene: 5. CDR1 is SGHAT, CDR2 FQNNGV, per germline. Here the CDR3 reads CASSLGAGGVETQYF. CDR3 coding DNA: TGTGCCAGCAGCTTAGGGGCAGGGGGCGTAGAGACCCAGTACTTC.

The table lists this clone with many counts. V gene TRBV30 combines with J gene TRBJ2-1; tentatively, D is TRBD2 (6 bases). V was cut by 2 bases and J by 6 bases, with 23 bases left in between. Looked up from germline, CDR1 is GTSNPN and CDR2 is SVGIG (reference sequence). This CDR3 is 17 amino acids long. The CDR3 loop is CAWSRLGGGPPGNEQFF. For the CDR3, the DNA is TGTGCCTGGAGTCGACTCGGGGGAGGACCGCCGGGCAATGAGCAGTTCTTC.

J is TRBJ1-4 and V is TRBV5-1; TRBD1 agrees at 8 bases. The CDR3 extends over 14 amino acids. The J segment lost 7 bases and the V segment lost 3 bases, leaving 5 bases of the junction unmatched. The germline CDR1 and CDR2 sequences are SGHRS and YFSETQ. Here the CDR3 reads CASSSAGTGEKLFF. In DNA form, the CDR3 reads TGCGCCAGCAGCTCCGCCGGGACAGGTGAAAAACTGTTTTTT.

This clone was seen a single time. The V and J genes are TRBV6-5 and TRBJ2-7, with D unresolved. This CDR3 is built from 14 residues. Trimming pared 6 bases from V and 6 bases from J, leaving 18 bases between. From germline, CDR1 is MNHEY and CDR2 SVGAGI. The CDR3 DNA reads TGTGCCAGCAGCCCCTGGGCCCGTTACGGCGAGCAGTACTTC. Its translation is CASSPWARYGEQYF.

The J gene is TRBJ1-3, the V gene TRBV11-2; D gene ambiguous. Looked up from germline, CDR1 is SGHAT and CDR2 is FQNNGV. The CDR3 is made up of 16 amino acids. Deletions cut 0 bases from V and 3 bases from J, with 12 bases between. The CDR3 loop is CASSLEIAVFGNTIYF. DNA for the CDR3: TGTGCCAGCAGCTTAGAAATCGCCGTCTTTGGAAACACCATATATTTT.

CDR3 amino acids: CASSGPGGPQGTQYF. The CDR3 DNA is TGCGCCAGCAGTGGTCCGGGGGGACCCCAGGGGACCCAGTACTTC. The chain has TRBV10-1 and TRBJ2-5; 7 bases fit TRBD2. The CDR3 length is 15 residues. Germline CDR1 is WNHNN and CDR2 is SYGVQD (reference sequence). Trimming removed 4 bases from V and 7 bases from J; junction bases left unmatched: 12.

This rearrangement joins TRBV6-1 to TRBJ2-7; a possible D gene is TRBD2 (5 bases). Trimming left V 9 bases short and J 2 bases short, with 14 bases between. The CDR3 is made up of 13 amino acids. CDR1 and CDR2 (germline): MNHNS, SASEGT. CDR3 sequence reads: CASSLRTPYEQYF. CDR3 sequence (DNA): TGTGCCAGTTCCCTGCGGACTCCCTACGAGCAGTACTTC.

Only a few counts were recorded for this clone. The V gene is TRBV5-4, the J gene TRBJ1-1; 11 bases are a match to TRBD1. V trimming: 3 bases; J trimming: 3 bases; junction bases outside the gene matches: 7. Germline CDR1 is SGHNT and CDR2 is YYREEE (reference sequence). The CDR3 totals 16 residues. The CDR3 is CASSWGQGGSYTEAFF. In DNA form, the CDR3 reads TGTGCCAGCAGCTGGGGACAGGGGGGGTCCTACACTGAAGCTTTCTTT.

The genes are TRBV29-1 and TRBJ2-7, with 10 bases aligning to TRBD2. This CDR3 is 13 amino acids long. V shed 4 bases, J shed 5 bases, and the junction held 5 bases outside the gene matches. The germline gives CDR1 SQVTM, CDR2 ANQGSEA. CDR3 DNA: TGCAGCGTTGCGTTACTAGCGGGGAACGAGCAGTACTTC. This translates into CSVALLAGNEQYF.

The V and J genes are TRBV19 and TRBJ2-3; 9 nucleotides line up with TRBD2. The CDR3 covers 15 residues. V trimming: 10 bases; J trimming: 5 bases; junction bases outside the gene matches: 13. Per germline, CDR1 LNHDA and CDR2 SQIVND (reference sequence). CDR3 sequence (DNA): TGTGCCACCAGAGGGGTAGCGGGAGTCATAGATACGCAGTATTTT. Protein: CATRGVAGVIDTQYF.